This record concerns one T cell receptor (beta chain) sequence. Employing constant-segment primers, 5'RACE generated TCR alpha and TCR beta cDNA libraries bearing sample barcodes and UMIs. One entry per CDR3 protein results from TCRdb running MiXCR on the 5' RACE reads. The repertoire holds under 300,000 distinct CDR3 sequences, with around 15% as singletons. This sample was taken from a study of T-cell memory formation after mild COVID-19. The sequencing input was PBMCs or a T cell subset sorted from them (not recorded which). The clonotype comes from a man younger than 35 who had mild COVID-19 (a few samples of this study predate the infection). Cell type and time point are not known.

This CDR3 reads CASSHTGEYGYTF. In DNA, the CDR3 is TGTGCCAGCAGCCACACAGGGGAATATGGCTACACCTTC. The chain carries TRBV7-8 and TRBJ1-2; 7 bases are shared with TRBD1. This CDR3 is built from 13 residues. Germline V lookup: CDR1 SGHVS, CDR2 FQNEAQ. Trimming took 5 bases from V and 5 from J; bases not matched to a gene: 5.